This TCR beta chain was obtained from a study of blood T cell repertoires in COVID-19. Turning to the study itself: Samples taken during acute and convalescent COVID-19 were collected in the United States, Italy and Spain. Nucleic acid was either cDNA or gDNA, and it came from T cells, B-cell-depleted T cells, or PBMCs.

In the original workflow: Amplified reference gene primers provided the basis for estimating nucleated cell counts. The table came from immunoSEQ multiplex PCR; TCRdb's copy has only in-frame clones and leaves some out. V, J and clone size derive from that table, while D and trimming were established from the DNA sequence. This table holds roughly 100,000 clones, about 85% found once. The CDR3 contains 12 residues. Between the trimmed V and J ends, which lost 2 bases and 10 bases, there was a span of 10 bases. Germline-derived CDR1 and CDR2 are SGHRS and YFSETQ. The receptor was isolated from a man between 50 and 59 years old in a cohort sampled during active COVID-19. The chain recombines TRBV5-1 with TRBJ1-5, with no clear D. Sequencing was performed on peripheral blood. The CDR3 here is CASSFSGSPQHF. Here the CDR3 DNA reads TGCGCCAGCAGCTTTTCGGGGTCACCCCAGCATTTT.